The 13 T cell receptor beta chains below all came from one sample that was sequenced in a study of T cell changes during pregnancy in multiple sclerosis (dated by TCRdb to the late 2010s). The library was built by means of the immunoSEQ multiplex PCR assay. Here the immuneACCESS table is served through TCRdb, limited to in-frame sequences with V and J called. Missing clones are a known gap in these copies; in checked studies unresolved V genes cover under half, and the rest lacks a known reason. This sample holds about 40,000 clones; 85% to 95% were observed only once. The biggest ten clones account for 0.35% of the sample. Material: CD4+ T cells from peripheral blood mononuclear cells, obtained after pregnancy. The receptors originated from a female donor with multiple sclerosis, enrolled in a pregnancy study.

The J gene is TRBJ1-1, the V gene TRBV7-9; no firm D call. Trimming took 6 bases from V and 2 from J, leaving 16 bases between them. There are 15 residues in the CDR3. Per the germline V gene, CDR1 is SEHNR and CDR2 is FQNEAQ (reference sequence). The CDR3, as DNA: TGTGCCAGCAGTATCCTAGGAGCGGTTAACACTGAAGCTTTCTTT. Translation: CASSILGAVNTEAFF.

For the CDR3, the DNA is TGTGCCAGCAGCTCACTGACAGGCAATTCACCCCTCCACTTT. This translates into CASSSLTGNSPLHF. The rearrangement links TRBV5-4 to TRBJ1-6, with D perhaps matching TRBD1 (6 bases). The CDR3 covers 14 residues. Looked up from germline, CDR1 is SGHNT and CDR2 is YYREEE (reference sequence). V was pared by 3 bases and J by 7 bases, with 11 bases between.

This sequence joins TRBV5-1 and TRBJ2-7; 7 bases are shared with TRBD2. The V gene's germline CDR1 is SGHRS and CDR2 YFSETQ. Trimming at V came to 0 bases and at J to 2 bases, leaving 11 bases not matched to a gene. This CDR3 is built from 17 residues. CDR3 bases: TGCGCCAGCAGCTTGGCGCTAAGTGCTGGACTAGCCTACGAGCAGTACTTC. Protein sequence: CASSLALSAGLAYEQYF.

With regard to this clone: The junction does not match germline at one end; this may be a read error. The V and J genes are TRBV7-7 and TRBJ1-1; 8 bases fit TRBD1. CDR3 size: 18 residues. Germline V lookup: CDR1 SSHAT, CDR2 FNYEAQ (reference sequence). The CDR3 spells CASSLAVGARGRDTEAFF. CDR3 bases: TGTGCTAGCAGCTTAGCGGTAGGGGCCAGGGGGCGCGACACTGAAGCTTTCTTT.

The chain links TRBV7-9 to TRBJ2-7; TRBD2 matches 9 bases. Germline V gene lookup returns CDR1 SEHNR and CDR2 FQNEAQ (reference sequence). This CDR3 is 14 amino acids long. V gave up 1 base and J gave up 7 bases; unmatched junction bases: 5. The CDR3 here is CASSLESAGGEQYF. Written as DNA, the CDR3 is TGTGCCAGCAGCTTAGAGAGTGCGGGGGGGGAGCAGTACTTC.

This clone is a singleton in its sample. This same CDR3 is encoded by further DNA sequences in the sample. This sequence joins TRBV10-2 and TRBJ2-1; D ambiguous. Trimming shortened V by 5 bases and J by 8 bases, and 13 bases separated the two germline ends. The CDR3 is made up of 13 amino acids. The germline V gene encodes CDR1 WSHSY and CDR2 SAAADI. The CDR3 DNA reads as TGCGCCAGCAGTCTATCTCTGGCGGATGAGCAGTTCTTC. Translation: CASSLSLADEQFF.

The V gene is TRBV2, the J gene TRBJ2-1; D might be TRBD1 (5 bases). V was cut by 6 bases and J by 2 bases, with 14 bases left in between. The germline CDR1 and CDR2 sequences are SNHLY and FYNNEI. This CDR3 is 15 amino acids long. CDR3 protein: CASSQQANPYNEQFF. The CDR3 nucleotides are TGTGCCAGCAGCCAACAGGCTAACCCCTACAATGAGCAGTTCTTC.

The rearrangement links TRBV27 to TRBJ1-6, with D perhaps TRBD1 (5 bases). The CDR3 loop spans 12 amino acids. Germline V lookup: CDR1 MNHEY, CDR2 SMNVEV (reference sequence). V shed 3 bases and J shed 13 bases, with 10 bases lying between them. The CDR3 here is CASSFWGGPLHF. In nucleotides, the CDR3 is TGTGCCAGCAGTTTTTGGGGGGGGCCCCTCCACTTT.

The chain couples TRBV19 to TRBJ1-1; maybe TRBD1 (6 bases). Looked up from germline, CDR1 is LNHDA and CDR2 is SQIVND (reference sequence). The CDR3 extends over 15 amino acids. V was shortened by 4 bases and J by 0 bases, with 12 bases between the two germline ends. The CDR3 here is CASSRLGAVNTEAFF. In nucleotides, the CDR3 is TGTGCCAGTAGTAGGCTGGGGGCCGTGAACACTGAAGCTTTCTTT.

V and J are TRBV25-1 and TRBJ1-5; 9 bases are a match to TRBD1. Unmatched junction bases numbered 7, after V lost 4 bases and J lost 9 bases. The CDR3 has 14 residues. CDR1 MGHDK and CDR2 SYGVNS come from the germline V gene. CDR3 in amino acids: CASSGTGERPPQHF. In nucleotides, the CDR3 is TGTGCCAGCAGTGGGACAGGGGAGAGGCCGCCCCAGCATTTT.

This clone was seen only once. The V and J genes are TRBV7-2 and TRBJ2-2; the D gene is possibly TRBD1 (6 bases). This CDR3 has 14 amino acids. Germline V lookup: CDR1 SGHTA, CDR2 FQGNSA. V lost 4 bases to trimming and J lost 5 bases, with 11 bases between them. The CDR3 DNA reads as TGTGCCAGCAGCTCCGGGCAGGGGACCGGGGAGCTGTTTTTT. It specifies CASSSGQGTGELFF. Drawing the rest from reference TRBV7-2 and TRBJ2-2, the complete variable domain is GAGVSQSPSNKVTEKGKDVELRCDPISGHTALYWYRQSLGQGLEFLIYFQGNSAPDKSGLPSDRFSAERTGGSVSTLTIQRTQQEDSAVYLCASSSGQGTGELFFGEGSRLTVL.

This clone turned up a few times. This chain uses TRBV4-2 with TRBJ2-1, with TRBD2 identical over 7 bases. Germline V gene lookup returns CDR1 LGHNA and CDR2 YNFKEQ. There are 13 residues in the CDR3. After removal of 6 bases from V and 7 bases from J, the junction contained 6 bases not matched to a gene. CDR3 amino acids: CASRLATLNEQFF. Written as DNA, the CDR3 is TGTGCCAGCAGACTAGCGACATTAAATGAGCAGTTCTTC.

The gene calls are TRBV11-1 and TRBJ1-1, with 11 bases lining up with TRBD1. V lost 5 bases to trimming and J lost 5 bases; unmatched junction nucleotides: 7. The CDR3 covers 15 residues. Germline values: CDR1 SGHAT, CDR2 FQDESV (reference sequence). The CDR3 DNA reads as TGTGCCAGCAGCCTGCGGACAGGGGGCAAGACTGAAGCTTTCTTT. This codes for CASSLRTGGKTEAFF.